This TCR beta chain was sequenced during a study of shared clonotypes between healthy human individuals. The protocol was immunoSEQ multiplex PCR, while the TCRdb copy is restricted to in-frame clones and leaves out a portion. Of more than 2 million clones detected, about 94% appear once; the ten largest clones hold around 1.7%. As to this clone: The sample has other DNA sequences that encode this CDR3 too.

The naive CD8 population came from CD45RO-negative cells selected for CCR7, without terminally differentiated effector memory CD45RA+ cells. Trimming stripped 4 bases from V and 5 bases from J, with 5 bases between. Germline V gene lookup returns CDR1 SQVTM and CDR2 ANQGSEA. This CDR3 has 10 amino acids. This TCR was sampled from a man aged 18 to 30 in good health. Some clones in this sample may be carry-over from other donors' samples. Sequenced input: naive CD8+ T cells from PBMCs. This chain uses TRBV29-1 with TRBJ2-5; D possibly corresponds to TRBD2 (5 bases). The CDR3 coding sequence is TGCAGCGTTGTAGCGGAGACCCAGTACTTC. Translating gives CSVVAETQYF.